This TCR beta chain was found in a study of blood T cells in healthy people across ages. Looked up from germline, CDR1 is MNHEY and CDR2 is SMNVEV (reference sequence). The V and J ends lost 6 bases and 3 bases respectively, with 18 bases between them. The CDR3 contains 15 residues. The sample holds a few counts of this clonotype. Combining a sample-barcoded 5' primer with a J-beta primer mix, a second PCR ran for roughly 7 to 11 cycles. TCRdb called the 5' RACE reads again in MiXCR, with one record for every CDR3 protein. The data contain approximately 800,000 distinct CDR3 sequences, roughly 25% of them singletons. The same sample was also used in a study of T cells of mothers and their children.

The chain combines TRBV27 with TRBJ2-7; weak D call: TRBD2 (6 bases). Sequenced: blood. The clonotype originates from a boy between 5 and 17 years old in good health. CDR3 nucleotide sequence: TGTGCCAGCAGGACGGCCGGGAGTCAGAACTACGAGCAGTACTTC. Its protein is CASRTAGSQNYEQYF.